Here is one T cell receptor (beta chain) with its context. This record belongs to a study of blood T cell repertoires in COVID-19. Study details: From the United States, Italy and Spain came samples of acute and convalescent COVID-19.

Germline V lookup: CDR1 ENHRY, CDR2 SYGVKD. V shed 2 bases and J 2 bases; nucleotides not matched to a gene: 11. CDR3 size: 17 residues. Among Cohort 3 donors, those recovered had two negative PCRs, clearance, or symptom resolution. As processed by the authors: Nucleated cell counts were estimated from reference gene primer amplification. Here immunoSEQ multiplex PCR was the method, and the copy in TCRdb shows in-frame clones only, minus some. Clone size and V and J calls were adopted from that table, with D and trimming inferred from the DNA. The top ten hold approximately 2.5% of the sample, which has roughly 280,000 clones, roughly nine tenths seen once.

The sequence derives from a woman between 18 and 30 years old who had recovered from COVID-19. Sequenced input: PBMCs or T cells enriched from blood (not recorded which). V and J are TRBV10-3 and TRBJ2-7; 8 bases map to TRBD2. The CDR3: CAISERREGVSTYEQYF. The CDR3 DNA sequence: TGTGCCATCAGTGAGAGACGGGAGGGGGTATCAACCTACGAGCAGTACTTC.